These T cell receptor beta chains were read from a single sample in a study of siplizumab effects on memory and regulatory T cells. The repertoire was sequenced with immunoSEQ multiplex PCR; TCRdb's copy has only in-frame clones and lacks some. The sample has more than 90,000 clones, nearly 95% seen once; the top ten hold 12%. Input material: non-Treg CD4+ T cells sorted from blood. These receptors all come from a human donor in good health. Each CDR3 is given with its conserved first and last residue.

CASSEGGYGLDTQYF | TRBJ2-3 | TRBV6-1 | 15
CASSQGASGEKLFF | TRBJ1-4 | TRBV18 | 14
CASSQEQGAEQYF | TRBJ2-7 | TRBV4-3 | 13
CASSRSVGRNEKLFF | TRBJ1-4 | TRBV7-2 | 15
CASSPKSGHLTTYNEQFF | TRBJ2-1 | TRBV27 | 18
CASSQKSGLGEQFF | TRBJ2-1 | TRBV7-9 | 14
CASKDRNEETQYF | TRBJ2-5 | TRBV6-1 | 13
CASSPPVEAFF | TRBJ1-1 | TRBV5-1 | 11
CASSRQDLNTEAFF | TRBJ1-1 | TRBV18 | 14
CASRRTGSTDTQYF | TRBJ2-3 | TRBV2 | 14
CAWSYGQNQPQHF | TRBJ1-5 | TRBV30 | 13
CASSLDGGDYGYTF | TRBJ1-2 | TRBV5-1 | 14
CASSRLDGSGELFF | TRBJ2-2 | TRBV4-2 | 14
CASSQRSYEQYF | TRBJ2-7 | TRBV28 | 12
CASSVFTGELFF | TRBJ2-2 | TRBV5-1 | 12
CASSESTEHYGYTF | TRBJ1-2 | TRBV6-1 | 14
CASSIHQENTIYF | TRBJ1-3 | TRBV19 | 13
CASSPPGANVLTF | TRBJ2-6 | TRBV18 | 13
CAANSGRSYNEQFF | TRBJ2-1 | TRBV15 | 14
CASSSTAGRKYF | TRBJ2-5 | TRBV7-9 | 12
CATSISLPDTQYF | TRBJ2-3 | TRBV15 | 13
CASSSRGGASWWNTGELFF | TRBJ2-2 | TRBV11-3 | 19
CSVEDSYNEQFF | TRBJ2-1 | TRBV29-1 | 12
CASSELGSSSEQFF | TRBJ2-1 | TRBV2 | 14
CASSQDLAYGYTF | TRBJ1-2 | TRBV14 | 13
CASSPPGSYNEQFF | TRBJ2-1 | TRBV4-1 | 14
CASSRGRSSYEQYF | TRBJ2-7 | TRBV6-5 | 14
CASRGISRETQYF | TRBJ2-5 | TRBV5-6 | 13
CASSSPLYSGGTEAFF | TRBJ1-1 | TRBV6-5 | 16
CATSRVRGRLFF | TRBJ1-4 | TRBV15 | 12
CASSLGVLATVNEQFF | TRBJ2-1 | TRBV5-1 | 16
CASSQESAKSYEQYF | TRBJ2-7 | TRBV4-3 | 15
CAWSAGTGRLEQYF | TRBJ2-7 | TRBV30 | 14
CSYIRGGAYNEQFF | TRBJ2-1 | TRBV29-1 | 14
CASSYTGGARNTGELFF | TRBJ2-2 | TRBV7-2 | 17
CASSVGQMNTEAFF | TRBJ1-1 | TRBV9 | 14
CASSRTGLSGNTIYF | TRBJ1-3 | TRBV7-8 | 15
CASSRENQPQHF | TRBJ1-5 | TRBV18 | 12
CASSSKPVTAYQETQYF | TRBJ2-5 | TRBV28 | 17
CATSRAVGRGLQQFF | TRBJ2-1 | TRBV15 | 15
CAWGQNNEQFF | TRBJ2-1 | TRBV30 | 11
CASSLAGRGGNQPQHF | TRBJ1-5 | TRBV5-6 | 16
CASRQGAGDTQYF | TRBJ2-3 | TRBV7-2 | 13
CASSHGAGNEQFF | TRBJ2-1 | TRBV19 | 13
CASSLKGAGDTQYF | TRBJ2-3 | TRBV5-4 | 14
CSVEPGETQYF | TRBJ2-5 | TRBV29-1 | 11
CASSPRTRGNGYTF | TRBJ1-2 | TRBV19 | 14
CASRTQGNANQPQHF | TRBJ1-5 | TRBV6-1 | 15